A selection of T cell receptor beta chains follows, all from one sample in a study of blood T cell repertoires in COVID-19. Measured with immunoSEQ multiplex PCR; TCRdb has only the in-frame clones, and not every one. The sample includes about 140,000 clones, just under 85% of them seen just once. Source material: PBMCs or T cells enriched from blood (not recorded which). The receptor set was obtained from a woman in her thirties or forties who had recovered from COVID-19. CDR3s include the opening cysteine and the closing phenylalanine or tryptophan. D genes are given only for firm matches. Clone size is given for some rows only: seen once, a few or many times, or a class if the clone is expanded.

TRBD1	TRBJ2-5	once	TRBV6-5	TGTGCCAGCAGTCCCCATGACAGGGACCAAGAGACCCAGTACTTC	CASSPHDRDQETQYF
-	TRBJ2-1	-	TRBV11-3	TGTGCCAGCAGCGGGCGGACAGACTCCTACAATGAGCAGTTCTTC	CASSGRTDSYNEQFF
-	TRBJ1-1	-	TRBV7-9	TGTGCCAGCAGCTTAGCGAGCAGTGGACAGACTGAAGCTTTCTTT	CASSLASSGQTEAFF
TRBD2	TRBJ2-5	-	TRBV4-1	TGCGCCAGCAGCCAAGGCCTAGCGGGAGGAAAGTTCGTCCAAGAGACCCAGTACTTC	CASSQGLAGGKFVQETQYF
-	TRBJ1-2	-	TRBV9	TGTGCCAGCCGCGGGTCGGAGTATGGCTACACCTTC	CASRGSEYGYTF
TRBD1	TRBJ2-3	-	TRBV15	TGTGCCACCAGCAGAGACGGGACAGGGGCGGGAGATACGCAGTATTTT	CATSRDGTGAGDTQYF
TRBD2	TRBJ2-3	-	TRBV15	TGTGCCACCAGCAGGAGACTAGCGGGGGGGCCAACAGATACGCAGTATTTT	CATSRRLAGGPTDTQYF
-	TRBJ1-2	-	TRBV4-1	TGCGCCAGCAGCCTCGAATCTCGCAGGGCGTCCGGCTACACCTTC	CASSLESRRASGYTF
TRBD1	TRBJ2-7	-	TRBV2	TGTGCCAGCAGGGGCTGGGGACAGGGGCTCAGCTCCTACGAGCAGTACTTC	CASRGWGQGLSSYEQYF
TRBD2	TRBJ2-3	-	TRBV11-3	TGTGCCAGCAGCTTAGAACTAGCGGGGGCCCGCACAGATACGCAGTATTTT	CASSLELAGARTDTQYF
TRBD2	TRBJ2-7	-	TRBV7-9	TGTGCCAGCAGTAGTAGCGGGACCTACGAGCAGTACTTC	CASSSSGTYEQYF
-	TRBJ2-2	once	TRBV5-1	TGCGCCAGCACGGTCCAGGGTTCCGGCGGGGAGCTGTTTTTT	CASTVQGSGGELFF
TRBD1	TRBJ1-2	-	TRBV7-8	TGTGCCAGCAGCTTAGGAGGGGACAGGGCGGGCGGCTACACCTTC	CASSLGGDRAGGYTF
TRBD2	TRBJ2-5	-	TRBV19	TGTGCCAGTAGCGGACTAGCGGGGTTCTTGGGGGAGACCCAGTACTTC	CASSGLAGFLGETQYF